A selection of T cell receptor beta chains follows, all from one sample in a study of blood T cell repertoires in COVID-19. The method was immunoSEQ multiplex PCR; TCRdb's version includes in-frame clones alone and lacks a portion of them. Here the sample spans 250,000 to 300,000 clones, more than 80% being singletons. Sequencing used PBMCs or T cells enriched from blood (not recorded which). These receptor sequences come from a woman between 25 and 40 years old who had recovered from COVID-19. The CDR3 runs from the conserved cysteine through the conserved F or W. A D gene is named only where the DNA matches it firmly. Size values are once, few and many counts, or a class for expanded clones, and some rows have none.

J: TRBJ2-5; D: TRBD2; size: -; V: TRBV2; CDR3: CASRVGLAGFETQYF; DNA: TGTGCCAGCAGGGTTGGACTAGCGGGATTTGAGACCCAGTACTTC
J: TRBJ1-2; D: TRBD1; size: -; V: TRBV10-2; CDR3: CASSESGRGTSNYGYTF; DNA: TGCGCCAGCAGTGAGTCAGGCAGGGGGACATCTAACTATGGCTACACCTTC
J: TRBJ2-5; D: -; size: -; V: TRBV18; CDR3: CASSRYPGEETQYF; DNA: TGTGCCAGCTCACGGTATCCGGGAGAAGAGACCCAGTACTTC
J: TRBJ2-3; D: -; size: -; V: TRBV19; CDR3: CASSIVAADTQYF; DNA: TGTGCCAGTAGTATCGTTGCGGCAGATACGCAGTATTTT
J: TRBJ1-2; D: TRBD1; size: -; V: TRBV5-4; CDR3: CASSLPGQDYGYTF; DNA: TGTGCCAGCAGCCTCCCGGGACAGGACTATGGCTACACCTTC
J: TRBJ2-7; D: TRBD1; size: -; V: TRBV5-1; CDR3: CASSRDREYEQYF; DNA: TGCGCCAGCAGCCGGGACAGGGAATACGAGCAGTACTTC
J: TRBJ1-2; D: -; size: few; V: TRBV2; CDR3: CASSQGHQKGGYGYTF; DNA: TGTGCCAGCAGCCAGGGACACCAAAAAGGAGGCTATGGCTACACCTTC
J: TRBJ1-3; D: -; size: -; V: TRBV7-2; CDR3: CASSMDSPDSGNTIYF; DNA: TGTGCCAGCAGCATGGACAGCCCCGACTCTGGAAACACCATATATTTT
J: TRBJ1-3; D: -; size: -; V: TRBV4-1; CDR3: CASSQELGVSGNTIYF; DNA: TGCGCCAGCAGCCAAGAGTTGGGCGTCTCTGGAAACACCATATATTTT
J: TRBJ2-1; D: -; size: few; V: TRBV20-1; CDR3: CSAPPGNEQFF; DNA: TGCAGTGCCCCACCGGGCAATGAGCAGTTCTTC
J: TRBJ2-1; D: TRBD2; size: -; V: TRBV9; CDR3: CASSSNDGLAGALYNEQFF; DNA: TGTGCCAGCAGCTCCAACGACGGACTAGCGGGAGCTCTTTATAATGAGCAGTTCTTC
J: TRBJ2-2; D: -; size: -; V: TRBV5-4; CDR3: CASSWTTTGELFF; DNA: TGTGCCAGCAGTTGGACTACCACCGGGGAGCTGTTTTTT
J: TRBJ2-7; D: TRBD2; size: -; V: TRBV7-2; CDR3: CASWGLAAYEQYF; DNA: TGTGCCAGCTGGGGACTAGCGGCCTACGAGCAGTACTTC
J: TRBJ1-3; D: -; size: -; V: TRBV28; CDR3: CASSSPGTSSSGNTIYF; DNA: TGTGCCAGCAGTTCGCCCGGGACTTCCAGCTCTGGAAACACCATATATTTT
J: TRBJ1-2; D: -; size: -; V: TRBV20-1; CDR3: CSARDSYGYTF; DNA: TGCAGTGCTAGGGACAGCTATGGCTACACCTTC
J: TRBJ1-1; D: -; size: -; V: TRBV4-2; CDR3: CASSQSGGRDTEAFF; DNA: TGTGCCAGCAGCCAATCAGGTGGGCGGGACACTGAAGCTTTCTTT
J: TRBJ2-2; D: TRBD2; size: -; V: TRBV2; CDR3: CASSRTSGSSGGELFF; DNA: TGTGCCAGCAGTAGGACTAGCGGGAGTAGTGGCGGGGAGCTGTTTTTT
J: TRBJ1-4; D: -; size: -; V: TRBV6-1; CDR3: CASSSTGSTYEKLFF; DNA: TGTGCCAGCAGCTCCACAGGGAGTACGTATGAAAAACTGTTTTTT
J: TRBJ1-1; D: -; size: -; V: TRBV14; CDR3: CASSPSRTVNTEAFF; DNA: TGTGCCAGCAGCCCCTCCAGGACAGTGAACACTGAAGCTTTCTTT
J: TRBJ1-2; D: -; size: -; V: TRBV24-1; CDR3: CATSRSGDWGYTF; DNA: TGTGCCACCAGTCGTTCAGGGGATTGGGGCTACACCTTC
J: TRBJ1-4; D: -; size: -; V: TRBV7-9; CDR3: CASSLARLGDEKLFF; DNA: TGTGCCAGCAGCTTAGCGCGCCTGGGAGATGAAAAACTGTTTTTT
J: TRBJ2-2; D: TRBD1; size: -; V: TRBV5-1; CDR3: CASSFRQGSNTGELFF; DNA: TGCGCCAGCAGCTTCCGACAGGGTTCGAACACCGGGGAGCTGTTTTTT
J: TRBJ1-6; D: TRBD1; size: -; V: TRBV2; CDR3: CASSGQNSPLHF; DNA: TGTGCCAGCTCGGGACAGAATTCACCCCTCCACTTT
J: TRBJ1-1; D: -; size: -; V: TRBV19; CDR3: CASSRDSGTEAFF; DNA: TGTGCCAGTAGTCGGGACTCGGGGACTGAAGCTTTCTTT